This TCR beta chain was observed in a study of CD4 T cells in relation to SARS-CoV-2 and coronaviruses. Turning to the study itself: The restricting HLA molecule for shared crossreactive spike epitopes was mapped.

Sequenced by immunoSEQ multiplex PCR; TCRdb stores in-frame clones only, minus some. The data show about 22,000 clones, under 70% seen once. Before the COVID-19 pandemic, during about 2011-2019, CD4+ T cells were taken from unexposed donors. Isolation of CD4+ T cells took place after nine to ten days in culture. CDR3 length equals 21 residues. The germline V gene has CDR1 SGHDN and CDR2 FVKESK. V lost 3 bases and J 0 bases, leaving 27 bases between the germline ends. A word on this clone: Its antigen is not identified.

What was sequenced was CD4+ T cells from PBMCs, cultured in vitro. This rearrangement joins TRBV14 to TRBJ2-1; D is unclear. This sequence was found in a human donor in good health. CDR3 sequence reads: CASSQIWGGGDFMSSYNEQFF. CDR3 DNA sequence: TGTGCCAGCAGCCAGATATGGGGTGGCGGCGACTTCATGAGCTCCTACAATGAGCAGTTCTTC.